This T cell receptor (beta chain) emerged from a study of preoperative IRX-2 immunotherapy in early breast cancer. V lost 0 bases and J lost 6, with 15 bases in between. Germline loops: CDR1 ENHRY, CDR2 SYGVKD. The CDR3 covers 16 residues. Treatment in this sample: preoperative locoregional IRX-2 cytokine immunotherapy. This phase Ib study tested locoregional IRX-2 cytokine immunotherapy given before surgery. Measured with immunoSEQ multiplex PCR; TCRdb has only the in-frame clones, and not every one. The sample includes approximately 3,000 clones, 65% to 85% of them seen just once. Specimen: tumor tissue, collected after IRX-2 immunotherapy. The gene calls are TRBV10-3 and TRBJ1-3, with D perhaps matching TRBD1 (5 bases). The source of this sequence is a human donor with breast cancer. The CDR3 protein is CAISESKWQGENTIYF. CDR3 coding DNA: TGTGCCATCAGTGAGTCGAAGTGGCAGGGAGAAAACACCATATATTTT.